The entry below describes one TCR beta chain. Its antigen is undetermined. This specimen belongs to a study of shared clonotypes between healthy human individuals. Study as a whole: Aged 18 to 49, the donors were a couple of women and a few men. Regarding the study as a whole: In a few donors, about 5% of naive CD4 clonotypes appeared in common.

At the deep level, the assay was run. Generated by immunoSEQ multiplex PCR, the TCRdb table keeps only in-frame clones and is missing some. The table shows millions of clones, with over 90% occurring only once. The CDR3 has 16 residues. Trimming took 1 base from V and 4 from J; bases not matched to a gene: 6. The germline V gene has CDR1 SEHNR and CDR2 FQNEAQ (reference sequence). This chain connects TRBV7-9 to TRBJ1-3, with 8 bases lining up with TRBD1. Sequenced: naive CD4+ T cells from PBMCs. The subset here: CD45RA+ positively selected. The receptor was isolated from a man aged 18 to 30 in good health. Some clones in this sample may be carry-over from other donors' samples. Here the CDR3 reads CASSLVPRGLGNTIYF. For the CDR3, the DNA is TGTGCCAGCAGCTTAGTCCCCAGGGGGCTCGGAAACACCATATATTTT.